Shown below are 7 T cell receptor beta chains from a single sample sequenced in a study of T cell responses to AZD1222 COVID-19 vaccine. Repertoires were generated with immunoSEQ multiplex PCR, while TCRdb's copy carries only in-frame clones and drops some. The table lists 200,000 or so clones, approximately 94% of them singletons, with roughly a tenth in the top ten. Sequences were derived from peripheral blood, sampled on day 0 of AZD1222 vaccination. Receptors were obtained from an adult in good health.

The J gene is TRBJ2-2, the V gene TRBV6-6; possible D gene TRBD1, 5 bases. The V end lost 2 bases, the J end lost 6 bases, and 10 bases lay between the germline ends. In germline, CDR1 is MNHNY, CDR2 SVGAGI (reference sequence). CDR3 length equals 14 residues. CDR3 coding DNA: TGTGCCAGCAGTTACAAGGGGCCGGCCGGGGAGCTGTTTTTT. It codes for CASSYKGPAGELFF.

The chain is built from TRBV30 and TRBJ2-7; D ambiguous. V dropped 0 bases and J dropped 0 bases, with 6 bases sitting between them. Germline assignment: CDR1 GTSNPN and CDR2 SVGIG (reference sequence). This CDR3 has 13 residues. In nucleotides, the CDR3 is TGTGCCTGGAGTGTCGGGTACTCCTACGAGCAGTACTTC. Translating gives CAWSVGYSYEQYF.

The chain recombines TRBV13 with TRBJ2-3; D is possibly TRBD1 (7 bases). The V gene's germline CDR1 is PRHDT and CDR2 FYEKMQ (reference sequence). V shed 6 bases and J shed 4 bases, with 17 bases lying between them. This CDR3 is 15 amino acids long. This CDR3 reads CASRTDREVADTQYF. In nucleotides, the CDR3 is TGTGCCAGCAGAACTGACAGGGAGGTGGCAGATACGCAGTATTTT.

V gene TRBV5-3 combines with J gene TRBJ2-2; 11 bases align to TRBD2. TRBV5-3 has ORF status, its function being uncertain. This CDR3 has 17 residues. J was trimmed by 1 base and V by 1 base; bases with no gene match: 3. CDR3 region: CARSLWTSGRNTGELFF. The DNA of the CDR3 is TGTGCCAGAAGCTTGTGGACTAGCGGGCGGAACACCGGGGAGCTGTTTTTT.

The rearrangement uses TRBV28 and TRBJ1-4, with 10 bases identical to TRBD1. This CDR3 is 15 amino acids long. With V trimmed by 7 bases and J by 7 bases, 9 bases remained unmatched. Germline CDR1 reads MDHEN; CDR2 reads SYDVKM. The CDR3 loop reads CASTSGGQGSEKLFF. The CDR3 DNA is TGTGCCAGCACCTCCGGGGGACAGGGGTCTGAAAAACTGTTTTTT.

The chain links TRBV11-2 to TRBJ1-2, with D unresolved. The CDR3 loop spans 14 amino acids. Per germline, CDR1 SGHAT and CDR2 FQNNGV. Trimming stripped 8 bases from V and 4 bases from J, with 17 bases between. This CDR3 is CASGEGHRGYGYTF. CDR3 nucleotide sequence: TGTGCCAGCGGTGAGGGCCACCGGGGCTATGGCTACACCTTC.

The chain has TRBV7-9 and TRBJ1-1; 11 nucleotides agree with TRBD1. V was clipped by 1 base and J by 0 bases; unmatched bases: 7. CDR3 length: 18 amino acids. Germline CDR1 SEHNR, CDR2 FQNEAQ (reference sequence). The CDR3 here is CASSLGWTGGAVNTEAFF. The CDR3, as DNA: TGTGCCAGCAGCTTAGGATGGACAGGGGGCGCTGTGAACACTGAAGCTTTCTTT.